A selection of T cell receptor beta chains follows, all from one sample in a study of HIV-infected patients and healthy controls. TCRdb reprocessed the 5' RACE reads via MiXCR and lists one record per CDR3 protein. The data hold 7,000 to 8,500 distinct CDR3 sequences, with over 5% observed a single time. The input for sequencing was blood, taken before antiretroviral therapy. Source of these receptors: an adult with HIV infection. CDR3s include the opening cysteine and the closing phenylalanine or tryptophan. The D gene is left open where the match is weak. Clone size is stated in some rows and not others, as once, few, many or a class when expanded.

TRBJ2-1 many TRBV7-9 TRBD2 TGTGCCAGCAGCCAGGGACTAGCGGGGAGCTCCTACAATGAGCAGTTCTTC CASSQGLAGSSYNEQFF
TRBJ2-1 many TRBV4-3 NA TGCGCCAGCAGCCCCCTCGGAAGCCTGAGGCCCTACAATGAGCAGTTCTTC CASSPLGSLRPYNEQFF
TRBJ1-1 medium-sized TRBV5-1 TRBD1 TGCGCCAGCAGCTTAGGGGGCGCGGGCACTGAAGCTTTCTTT CASSLGGAGTEAFF
TRBJ2-1 medium-sized TRBV7-9 NA TGTGCCAGCAGCTATGACTACGAGCAGTTCTTC CASSYDYEQFF
TRBJ2-7 few TRBV19 NA TGTGCCAGTAGTATTGGCAGGGTAGTTGACGAGCAGTACTTC CASSIGRVVDEQYF
TRBJ2-3 medium-sized TRBV7-2 TRBD2 TGTGCCAGCAGCTTAGGTGGGACTAGCGGCACAGATACGCAGTATTTT CASSLGGTSGTDTQYF
TRBJ2-7 medium-sized TRBV7-2 NA TGTGCCAGCAGCTTAGACCCCGGACTGCTCTCCTACGAGCAGTACTTC CASSLDPGLLSYEQYF
TRBJ2-6 many TRBV3-1 NA TGTGCCAGCAGCCCGCGGGTCTCTGGGGCCAACGTCCTGACTTTC CASSPRVSGANVLTF
TRBJ2-2 many TRBV7-2 NA TGTGCCAGCAGCTTATCCGGACGGACCTACACCGGGGAGCTGTTTTTT CASSLSGRTYTGELFF
TRBJ1-5 NA TRBV2 TRBD1 TGTGCCAGCAGAGGGGACAGGGGCAATCAGCCCCAGCATTTT CASRGDRGNQPQHF
TRBJ2-1 many TRBV20-1 NA TGCAGTGCTAGAGATTATCAGGCGAGCAATGAGCAGTTCTTC CSARDYQASNEQFF
TRBJ2-7 few TRBV18 TRBD2 TGTGCCAGCTCAGTACTAGCGGGGGATTTCCACGAGCAGTACTTC CASSVLAGDFHEQYF
TRBJ2-7 many TRBV6-5 TRBD1 TGTGCCAGCAGTTATAGTGGCAACCTTGGGACAGGAGGGGTTTACGAGCAGTACTTC CASSYSGNLGTGGVYEQYF
TRBJ1-1 many TRBV7-3 NA TGTGCCAGCAGCTTATCTGGGGGGAACACTGAAGCTTTCTTT CASSLSGGNTEAFF
TRBJ1-5 many TRBV2 NA TGTGCCAGCGCGTACAATCAGCCCCAGCATTTT CASAYNQPQHF
TRBJ2-2 NA TRBV19 NA TGTGCCAGTACCCCTGTGGGCCTCGATAACACCGGGGAGCTGTTTTTT CASTPVGLDNTGELFF
TRBJ2-6 many TRBV7-9 NA TGTGCCAGCAGCTCCACAGGCGCTGGGGCCAACGTCCTGACTTTC CASSSTGAGANVLTF
TRBJ2-7 NA TRBV20-1 TRBD2 TGCAGTGCTAGTTCCCCGGCTAGCGGGGGGGACCTGACGTTCGAGCAGTACTTC CSASSPASGGDLTFEQYF
TRBJ2-7 many TRBV4-1 NA TGCGCCAGCAGCCAAGTTCGGGGCGAGCAGTACTTC CASSQVRGEQYF
TRBJ1-1 medium-sized TRBV5-1 TRBD1 TGCGCCAGCAGCGAATGGACAGGGATGAACACTGAAGCTTTCTTT CASSEWTGMNTEAFF
TRBJ2-7 many TRBV7-9 TRBD2 TGTGCCAGCAGCTGGGAGGGGACCCCCTACGAGCAGTACTTC CASSWEGTPYEQYF
TRBJ1-6 many TRBV28 NA TGTGCCAGCAGTCCCTCCCGGGGCAAGAATTCACCCCTCCACTTT CASSPSRGKNSPLHF
TRBJ2-2 many TRBV7-9 TRBD2 TGTGCCAGTACCGGGGGGACCGGGGAGCTGTTTTTT CASTGGTGELFF
TRBJ2-2 many TRBV19 NA TGTGCCAGTAGTATCGCTAGGGGATGGACCGGGGAGCTGTTTTTT CASSIARGWTGELFF
TRBJ1-2 medium-sized TRBV18 NA TGTGCCAGCTCACGCCTGAGGAGCCCGTATGGCTACACCTTC CASSRLRSPYGYTF
TRBJ2-3 NA TRBV24-1 NA TGTGCCACCAGTGACCCTACAGGATTCACAGATACGCAGTATTTT CATSDPTGFTDTQYF
TRBJ1-1 NA TRBV12-3/TRBV12-4 NA TGTGCCAGCAGTCGAGGGCAGCCGAACACTGAAGCTTTCTTT CASSRGQPNTEAFF
TRBJ2-1 many TRBV7-9 TRBD1 TGTGCCAGCAGCTTACCCATTAGACAGGGAGTGGAGTACAATGAGCAGTTCTTC CASSLPIRQGVEYNEQFF
TRBJ1-2 many TRBV18 NA TGTGCCAGCTCACCACGCTTGCCAGGCACGGGAGGCTACACCTTC CASSPRLPGTGGYTF
TRBJ2-3 many TRBV6-1 NA TGTGCCAGCAGTGGGGAGGAGCGGGGCACAGATACGCAGTATTTT CASSGEERGTDTQYF
TRBJ2-1 NA TRBV13 NA TGTGCCAGCAGCCCACCAGGCTCAAGGGTAGGCAATGAGCAGTTCTTC CASSPPGSRVGNEQFF
TRBJ2-1 medium-sized TRBV12-5 NA TGTGCTAGTGGTTCACCACCAGGGGGGTTAAGGGATGAGCAGTTCTTC CASGSPPGGLRDEQFF
TRBJ1-2 many TRBV11-2 TRBD1 TGTGCCAGCAGCTTACTTAGTTTTCAAATCGACAGGGCCGCACTATATGGCTACACCTTC CASSLLSFQIDRAALYGYTF
TRBJ2-5 medium-sized TRBV15 TRBD2 TGTGCCACCAGCAGAGGGGGACTAGCTGGGGATGGGCAAGAGACCCAGTACTTC CATSRGGLAGDGQETQYF
TRBJ2-1 many TRBV2 TRBD2 TGTGCCAGCCGTCTAGCGGGGGAGCAGTTCTTC CASRLAGEQFF